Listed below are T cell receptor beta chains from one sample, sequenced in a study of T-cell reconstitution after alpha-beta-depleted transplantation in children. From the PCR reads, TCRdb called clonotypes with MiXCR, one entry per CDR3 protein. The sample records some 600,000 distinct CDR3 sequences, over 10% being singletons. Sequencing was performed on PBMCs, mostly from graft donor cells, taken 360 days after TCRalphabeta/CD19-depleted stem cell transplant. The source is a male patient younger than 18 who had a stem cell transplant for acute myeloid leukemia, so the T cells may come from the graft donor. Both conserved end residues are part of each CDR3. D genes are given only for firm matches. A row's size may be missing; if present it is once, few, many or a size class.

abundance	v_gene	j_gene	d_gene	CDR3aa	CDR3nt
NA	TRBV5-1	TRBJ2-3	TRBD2	CASSLWSGRAPSTDTQYF	TGCGCCAGCAGCTTGTGGAGCGGGAGGGCCCCTAGCACAGATACGCAGTATTTT
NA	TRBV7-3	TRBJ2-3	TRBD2	CASSLAGALDTQYF	TGTGCCAGCAGCTTAGCGGGAGCGTTGGATACGCAGTATTTT
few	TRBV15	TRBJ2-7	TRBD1	CATSRITGTGGPYEQYF	TGTGCCACCAGCAGAATTACCGGGACAGGGGGCCCTTACGAGCAGTACTTC
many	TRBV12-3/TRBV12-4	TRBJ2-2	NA	CASLAGGELFF	TGTGCCAGCTTGGCGGGCGGGGAGCTGTTTTTT
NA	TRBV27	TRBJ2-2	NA	CASSLRENPGELFF	TGTGCCAGCAGTTTACGGGAGAACCCCGGGGAGCTGTTTTTT
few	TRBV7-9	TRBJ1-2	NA	CASSSRQDYGYTF	TGTGCCAGCAGCTCCCGACAGGACTATGGCTACACCTTC
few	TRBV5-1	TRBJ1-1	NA	CASRRGEVHISTEAFF	TGCGCCAGCAGGAGAGGAGAGGTGCATATCAGCACTGAAGCTTTCTTT
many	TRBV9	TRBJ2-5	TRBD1	CASSTGQGTSPWETQYF	TGTGCCAGCAGCACCGGACAGGGGACGTCCCCTTGGGAGACCCAGTACTTC
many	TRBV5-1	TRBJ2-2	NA	CASSVFSAWNTGELFF	TGCGCCAGCAGCGTTTTTAGTGCTTGGAACACCGGGGAGCTGTTTTTT
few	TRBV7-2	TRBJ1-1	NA	CASRLNGENTEAFF	TGTGCCAGCAGACTTAATGGGGAGAACACTGAAGCTTTCTTT
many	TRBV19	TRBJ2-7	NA	CASSTTWTTSYEQYF	TGTGCCAGTAGTACCACCTGGACTACTTCATACGAGCAGTACTTC
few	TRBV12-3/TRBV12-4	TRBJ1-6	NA	CASTDKGDPRWNSPLHF	TGTGCCAGCACCGATAAAGGGGACCCGAGGTGGAATTCACCCCTCCACTTT
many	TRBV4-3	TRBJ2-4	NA	CASSQEATFGKNIQYF	TGCGCCAGCAGCCAAGAGGCGACTTTCGGCAAAAACATTCAGTACTTC
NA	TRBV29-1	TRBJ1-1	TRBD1	CSVGTGGMNTEAFF	TGCAGCGTTGGGACAGGGGGTATGAACACTGAAGCTTTCTTT
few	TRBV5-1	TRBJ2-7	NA	CASSRDFPGEQYF	TGCGCCAGCAGCCGGGACTTCCCCGGGGAGCAGTACTTC
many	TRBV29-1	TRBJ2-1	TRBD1	CSVEPPDRGYNEQFF	TGCAGCGTTGAACCCCCGGACAGGGGGTACAATGAGCAGTTCTTC
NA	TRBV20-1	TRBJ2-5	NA	CSARGPWTVETQYF	TGCAGTGCTAGGGGCCCTTGGACAGTAGAGACCCAGTACTTC
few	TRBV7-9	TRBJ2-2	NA	CASTFGGGTNTGELFF	TGTGCCAGCACCTTTGGAGGTGGGACGAACACCGGGGAGCTGTTTTTT
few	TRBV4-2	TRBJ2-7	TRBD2	CASSQEVAGQWQYF	TGTGCCAGCAGCCAAGAGGTAGCGGGCCAGTGGCAGTACTTC
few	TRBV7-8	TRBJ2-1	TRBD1	CASSRTGRDEQFF	TGTGCCAGCAGCCGGACAGGGCGGGATGAGCAGTTCTTC
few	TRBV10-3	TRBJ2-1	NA	CAISTGSGHNEQFF	TGTGCCATCAGTACGGGATCCGGCCACAATGAGCAGTTCTTC
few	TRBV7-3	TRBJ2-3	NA	CASSFGLGAGTDTQYF	TGTGCCAGCAGCTTTGGACTTGGTGCCGGCACAGATACGCAGTATTTT
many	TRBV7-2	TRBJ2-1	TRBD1	CASSLGQGARNEQFF	TGTGCCAGCAGCTTAGGCCAGGGGGCAAGGAATGAGCAGTTCTTC
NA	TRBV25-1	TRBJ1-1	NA	CASSEDRAEAFF	TGTGCCAGCAGTGAAGACAGAGCAGAAGCTTTCTTT
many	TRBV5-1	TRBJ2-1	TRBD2	CASSLTSGKYNEQFF	TGCGCCAGCAGCTTAACTAGCGGGAAGTACAATGAGCAGTTCTTC
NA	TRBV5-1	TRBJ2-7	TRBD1	CASRLGRGDRGNSYEQYF	TGCGCCAGCAGGCTTGGGAGAGGTGACAGGGGGAATTCCTACGAGCAGTACTTC
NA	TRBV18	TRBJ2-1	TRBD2	CASSPSLLAGLNEQFF	TGTGCCAGCTCACCATCTTTACTAGCGGGTCTCAATGAGCAGTTCTTC
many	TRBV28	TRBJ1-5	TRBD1	CASRRDRAYQPQHF	TGTGCCAGCAGGCGGGACAGGGCCTATCAGCCCCAGCATTTT
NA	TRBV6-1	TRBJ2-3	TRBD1	CASRPGQGFTDTQYF	TGTGCCAGCAGACCGGGACAGGGGTTCACAGATACGCAGTATTTT
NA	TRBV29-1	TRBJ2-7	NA	CSDTGGPYEQYF	TGCAGCGACACCGGGGGTCCCTACGAGCAGTACTTC
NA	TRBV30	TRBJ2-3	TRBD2	CAWSVWTSGTDTQYF	TGTGCCTGGAGTGTTTGGACTAGCGGCACAGATACGCAGTATTTT
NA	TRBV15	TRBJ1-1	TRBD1	CATRATGVDTEAFF	TGTGCCACCAGGGCCACAGGGGTGGACACTGAAGCTTTCTTT
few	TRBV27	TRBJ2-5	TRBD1	CASSFLPLPTGGEETQYF	TGTGCCAGCAGTTTTCTTCCCTTGCCGACAGGGGGTGAGGAGACCCAGTACTTC
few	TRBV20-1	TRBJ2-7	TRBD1	CSARPTLPGQGLKQYF	TGCAGTGCTAGACCTACCCTCCCGGGACAGGGCCTTAAGCAGTACTTC
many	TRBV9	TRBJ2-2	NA	CASSVGRDWYTGELFF	TGTGCCAGCAGCGTGGGCCGGGACTGGTACACCGGGGAGCTGTTTTTT
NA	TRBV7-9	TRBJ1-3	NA	CASSRAEAGNTIYF	TGTGCCAGCAGCCGTGCGGAAGCGGGAAACACCATATATTTT
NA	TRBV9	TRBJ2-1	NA	CASSVEGRLDDEQFF	TGTGCCAGCAGCGTAGAGGGGAGGCTAGATGATGAGCAGTTCTTC
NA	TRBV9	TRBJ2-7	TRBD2	CACSANIAGGYEQYF	TGTGCCTGCAGCGCTAATATAGCGGGAGGGTACGAGCAGTACTTC
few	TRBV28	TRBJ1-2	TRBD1	CASSSRDRHYGYTF	TGTGCCAGCAGTTCGCGGGACAGGCACTATGGCTACACCTTC
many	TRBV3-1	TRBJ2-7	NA	CASSQIRDLMSEQYF	TGTGCCAGCAGCCAAATAAGGGACCTGATGAGCGAGCAGTACTTC
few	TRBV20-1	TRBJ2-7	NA	CSARGGIGTATYEQYF	TGCAGTGCTAGAGGGGGGATTGGGACTGCTACCTACGAGCAGTACTTC
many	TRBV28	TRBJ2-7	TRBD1	CASSFNRGLIYEQYF	TGTGCCAGCAGTTTTAATAGGGGGCTCATCTACGAGCAGTACTTC
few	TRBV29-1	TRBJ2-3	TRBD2	CSVEYGLIGTSVFGTQYF	TGCAGCGTTGAATACGGCCTAATTGGGACTAGCGTTTTCGGGACGCAGTATTTT
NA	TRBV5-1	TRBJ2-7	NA	CASSQLGTDPYEQYF	TGCGCCAGCAGCCAGCTAGGGACGGACCCCTACGAGCAGTACTTC
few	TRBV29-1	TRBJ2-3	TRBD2	CSALAGENTDTQYF	TGCAGCGCCTTAGCGGGAGAAAACACAGATACGCAGTATTTT
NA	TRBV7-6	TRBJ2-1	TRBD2	CASSLAVPTSGRPGTYNEQFF	TGTGCCAGCAGCTTAGCGGTCCCAACTAGCGGGAGGCCCGGGACCTACAATGAGCAGTTCTTC
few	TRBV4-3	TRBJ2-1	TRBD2	CASSQVRGLVAGEQFF	TGCGCCAGCAGCCAAGTGAGGGGACTAGTTGCTGGTGAGCAGTTCTTC
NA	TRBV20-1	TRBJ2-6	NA	CPTWTACIPGANVLTF	TGCCCCACCTGGACAGCCTGTATACCTGGGGCCAACGTCCTGACTTTC
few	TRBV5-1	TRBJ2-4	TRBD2	CASSSPTSGRSLAKNIQYF	TGCGCCAGCAGCTCACCGACTAGCGGGAGATCCCTAGCCAAAAACATTCAGTACTTC
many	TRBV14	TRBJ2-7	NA	CASSPRFHYEQYF	TGTGCCAGCAGTCCGCGGTTCCACTACGAGCAGTACTTC